This record concerns one T cell receptor beta chain sequence. This sample was taken from a study of CD8 T cells in Susac syndrome. With random hexamers, reverse transcription was performed on 0.5 to 1 ug of RNA. TCRdb redid the calling of the immunoSEQ multiplex PCR reads with MiXCR, one entry per CDR3 protein. The repertoire holds around 150,000 distinct CDR3 sequences, with around 93% as singletons. The germline gives CDR1 MGHRA, CDR2 YSYEKL. V lost 7 bases and J lost 2; bases outside the gene matches: 16. The CDR3 consists of 18 residues. The clonotype comes from a human donor with Susac syndrome. The specimen sequenced was CD8+ T cells from PBMCs. This rearrangement joins TRBV4-1 to TRBJ2-5, with 10 positions matching TRBD2. CDR3 loop: CASISNLLAGPSQETQYF. The CDR3 DNA follows: TGCGCCAGCATCTCAAACCTACTAGCGGGGCCTTCACAAGAGACCCAGTACTTC.